This is a list of T cell receptor beta chains from one sample in a study of CD8 T cells in ankylosing spondylitis. TCRdb ran MiXCR on the 5' RACE reads and lists one entry per CDR3 protein. The table lists under 200,000 distinct CDR3 sequences, around a tenth of them singletons. The specimen was blood, either unsorted or a sorted T cell fraction (not recorded which). The receptors come from a male donor with ankylosing spondylitis or in good health (not recorded which). The CDR3 runs from the conserved cysteine through the conserved F or W. The order of the fields is V gene, D gene, clone size, J gene, CDR3 DNA, CDR3 protein. A D gene is named only where the DNA matches it firmly. Part of the rows lack a size; the others show once, few, many or a class for expanded clones.

V gene: TRBV12-3/TRBV12-4; D gene: -; clone size: few; J gene: TRBJ2-4; CDR3 DNA: TGTGCCAGCAGTTTAGGTGGGCGGGGTCGGGCCAAAAACATTCAGTACTTC; CDR3 protein: CASSLGGRGRAKNIQYF
V gene: TRBV7-9; D gene: TRBD1; clone size: -; J gene: TRBJ2-7; CDR3 DNA: TGTACCAGCGGCGCCGGGACAGGCTACGAGCAGTACTTC; CDR3 protein: CTSGAGTGYEQYF
V gene: TRBV7-2; D gene: -; clone size: -; J gene: TRBJ2-3; CDR3 DNA: TGTGCCAGCAGCTTTCCTCACGTTGATACGCAGTATTTT; CDR3 protein: CASSFPHVDTQYF
V gene: TRBV20-1; D gene: -; clone size: many; J gene: TRBJ1-2; CDR3 DNA: TGCAGTGCTAGAGATTCTCGCTATGGCTACACCTTC; CDR3 protein: CSARDSRYGYTF
V gene: TRBV11-3; D gene: TRBD1; clone size: -; J gene: TRBJ2-5; CDR3 DNA: TGTGCCAGCAGCTTAGTAGCAGGGGGTTTTGAGACCCAGTACTTC; CDR3 protein: CASSLVAGGFETQYF
V gene: TRBV28; D gene: TRBD2; clone size: many; J gene: TRBJ2-3; CDR3 DNA: TGTGCCAGCAGTTTAATGGAGCGGGGGGCCACCGGATCCACAGATACGCAGTATTTT; CDR3 protein: CASSLMERGATGSTDTQYF
V gene: TRBV12-3/TRBV12-4; D gene: TRBD1; clone size: many; J gene: TRBJ2-2; CDR3 DNA: TGTGCCAGCAGGAGTGGACAGGCGAACACCGGGGAGCTGTTTTTT; CDR3 protein: CASRSGQANTGELFF
V gene: TRBV30; D gene: -; clone size: few; J gene: TRBJ1-2; CDR3 DNA: TGTGCCTGGAGCTCTCACAAGCGAAATGGCTACACCTTC; CDR3 protein: CAWSSHKRNGYTF
V gene: TRBV20-1; D gene: TRBD2; clone size: many; J gene: TRBJ2-3; CDR3 DNA: TGCAGTGCCCCGGGGCGGGGGGGACCAGATACGCAGTATTTT; CDR3 protein: CSAPGRGGPDTQYF
V gene: TRBV15; D gene: TRBD1; clone size: many; J gene: TRBJ1-5; CDR3 DNA: TGTGCCACCAGCAGGGGACAGGATCAGCCCCAGCATTTT; CDR3 protein: CATSRGQDQPQHF
V gene: TRBV5-6; D gene: -; clone size: -; J gene: TRBJ2-7; CDR3 DNA: TGTGCCAGCAGCTTACTCACCGGGCCTAGAAGGTACGAGCAGTACTTC; CDR3 protein: CASSLLTGPRRYEQYF
V gene: TRBV9; D gene: -; clone size: many; J gene: TRBJ1-2; CDR3 DNA: TGTGCCAGCGGGGCGCTGACCTATGGCTACACCTTC; CDR3 protein: CASGALTYGYTF
V gene: TRBV7-2; D gene: -; clone size: many; J gene: TRBJ2-1; CDR3 DNA: TGTGCCAGCAGCCCCACTAGCAATGAGCAGTTCTTC; CDR3 protein: CASSPTSNEQFF
V gene: TRBV12-3/TRBV12-4; D gene: -; clone size: many; J gene: TRBJ2-2; CDR3 DNA: TGTGCCAGCAGTTTGGGAAAGGGGAGTCGCGCCGGGGAGCTGTTTTTT; CDR3 protein: CASSLGKGSRAGELFF
V gene: TRBV4-1; D gene: TRBD2; clone size: many; J gene: TRBJ2-7; CDR3 DNA: TGCGCCAGCAGCCAGCTAGCGGCAAACTCCTACGAGCAGTACTTC; CDR3 protein: CASSQLAANSYEQYF
V gene: TRBV28; D gene: -; clone size: -; J gene: TRBJ2-7; CDR3 DNA: TGTGCCAGCAGTTCTCCGAGGGGGGGAGACTACGAGCAGTACTTC; CDR3 protein: CASSSPRGGDYEQYF
V gene: TRBV28; D gene: -; clone size: many; J gene: TRBJ2-1; CDR3 DNA: TGTGCCAGCACCAAGACAGGTGGATACAATGAGCAGTTCTTC; CDR3 protein: CASTKTGGYNEQFF
V gene: TRBV6-5; D gene: -; clone size: many; J gene: TRBJ1-1; CDR3 DNA: TGTGCCAGCAGTTACAGAACTGAAGCTTTCTTT; CDR3 protein: CASSYRTEAFF
V gene: TRBV12-3/TRBV12-4; D gene: TRBD1; clone size: many; J gene: TRBJ2-5; CDR3 DNA: TGTGCCAGCAGCGAACAGGGGCCGGGAGAGACCCAGTACTTC; CDR3 protein: CASSEQGPGETQYF
V gene: TRBV20-1; D gene: TRBD1; clone size: many; J gene: TRBJ1-1; CDR3 DNA: TGCAGTGCAGAAGGACAGGGGAATGCTGAAGCTTTCTTT; CDR3 protein: CSAEGQGNAEAFF
V gene: TRBV5-1; D gene: TRBD1; clone size: many; J gene: TRBJ2-3; CDR3 DNA: TGCGCCAGCAGCTCAGCGCTGACAGGGATTGTCGATACGCAGTATTTT; CDR3 protein: CASSSALTGIVDTQYF
V gene: TRBV7-6; D gene: -; clone size: few; J gene: TRBJ2-2; CDR3 DNA: TGTGCCAGCGGACCTATTAGCGGAAATCCCACCGGGGAGCTGTTTTTT; CDR3 protein: CASGPISGNPTGELFF
V gene: TRBV2; D gene: TRBD1; clone size: many; J gene: TRBJ1-2; CDR3 DNA: TGTGCCAGCAGTGTACAGGGGGAGGACTATGGCTACACCTTC; CDR3 protein: CASSVQGEDYGYTF
V gene: TRBV5-8; D gene: TRBD2; clone size: -; J gene: TRBJ2-1; CDR3 DNA: TGTGCCAGCAGCACCGGGACTAGCAGAGACAATGAGCAGTTCTTC; CDR3 protein: CASSTGTSRDNEQFF
V gene: TRBV2; D gene: -; clone size: many; J gene: TRBJ2-1; CDR3 DNA: TGTGCCAGCAGGCTGGACAATCACAATGAGCAGTTCTTC; CDR3 protein: CASRLDNHNEQFF
V gene: TRBV29-1; D gene: TRBD1; clone size: many; J gene: TRBJ2-7; CDR3 DNA: TGCAGCGTTGGGACAGGGGGCGGATGGGAGCAGTACTTC; CDR3 protein: CSVGTGGGWEQYF
V gene: TRBV12-5; D gene: TRBD1; clone size: many; J gene: TRBJ1-1; CDR3 DNA: TGTGCTAGTGGTTTGGACAGGGGTTTTAACACTGAAGCTTTCTTT; CDR3 protein: CASGLDRGFNTEAFF
V gene: TRBV27; D gene: TRBD2; clone size: many; J gene: TRBJ2-2; CDR3 DNA: TGTGCCAGCAGTTCCCCCGGGACTAGCGTATCTTACGGGGAGCTGTTTTTT; CDR3 protein: CASSSPGTSVSYGELFF
V gene: TRBV10-3; D gene: -; clone size: many; J gene: TRBJ2-3; CDR3 DNA: TGTGCCATCAGTCAGGACAGTAACACAGATACGCAGTATTTT; CDR3 protein: CAISQDSNTDTQYF
V gene: TRBV3-1; D gene: TRBD2; clone size: many; J gene: TRBJ2-3; CDR3 DNA: TGTGCCAGCAGCCAGAAGGGTGCGGGAGTGAGCACAGATACGCAGTATTTT; CDR3 protein: CASSQKGAGVSTDTQYF
V gene: TRBV18; D gene: -; clone size: -; J gene: TRBJ2-7; CDR3 DNA: TGTGCCAGCTCACCATTTCAGGGGGAGGTGGTCCACGAGCAGTACTTC; CDR3 protein: CASSPFQGEVVHEQYF
V gene: TRBV4-1; D gene: TRBD2; clone size: many; J gene: TRBJ2-7; CDR3 DNA: TGCGCCAGCAGCCAAGCCTTCATTAGCGGGAGGGCTCGCTACGAGCAGTACTTC; CDR3 protein: CASSQAFISGRARYEQYF
V gene: TRBV20-1; D gene: TRBD2; clone size: many; J gene: TRBJ2-1; CDR3 DNA: TGCAGTGCTAGAGAGGCGGTAGCGGGCAACAATGAGCAGTTCTTC; CDR3 protein: CSAREAVAGNNEQFF
V gene: TRBV20-1; D gene: TRBD2; clone size: -; J gene: TRBJ2-7; CDR3 DNA: TGCAGTGCTAGTGATCCTAGCGGGAGCTCCTACGAGCAGTACTTC; CDR3 protein: CSASDPSGSSYEQYF
V gene: TRBV29-1; D gene: TRBD1; clone size: many; J gene: TRBJ1-2; CDR3 DNA: TGCAGCGTCGACCCGACAGGGGCAGCTAACTATGGCTACACCTTC; CDR3 protein: CSVDPTGAANYGYTF
V gene: TRBV2; D gene: TRBD1; clone size: few; J gene: TRBJ1-3; CDR3 DNA: TGTGCCAGCAGACAGGGGGAAGAAAACACCATATATTTT; CDR3 protein: CASRQGEENTIYF
V gene: TRBV27; D gene: -; clone size: many; J gene: TRBJ2-1; CDR3 DNA: TGTGCCAGCAGTCGGATAAGCGAGCAGTTCTTC; CDR3 protein: CASSRISEQFF
V gene: TRBV24-1; D gene: -; clone size: many; J gene: TRBJ2-1; CDR3 DNA: TGTGCCACCAGTGACCCCCCCGAGGATGAGCAGTTCTTC; CDR3 protein: CATSDPPEDEQFF
V gene: TRBV20-1; D gene: -; clone size: many; J gene: TRBJ1-2; CDR3 DNA: TGCAGTGCTAGAGATTTCCAGACAGGTCCCTATGGCTACACCTTC; CDR3 protein: CSARDFQTGPYGYTF
V gene: TRBV10-3; D gene: -; clone size: many; J gene: TRBJ2-1; CDR3 DNA: TGTGCCATCATCAGAGACTCATCCTACAATGAGCAGTTCTTC; CDR3 protein: CAIIRDSSYNEQFF
V gene: TRBV5-1; D gene: TRBD1; clone size: -; J gene: TRBJ2-1; CDR3 DNA: TGCGCCAGCAGCGAAAGACAGGGGACCTACAATGAGCAGTTCTTC; CDR3 protein: CASSERQGTYNEQFF
V gene: TRBV10-3; D gene: -; clone size: many; J gene: TRBJ1-1; CDR3 DNA: TGTGCCATCAGTGATATAGGACAAAGAGCTTTCTTT; CDR3 protein: CAISDIGQRAFF
V gene: TRBV5-1; D gene: -; clone size: -; J gene: TRBJ1-2; CDR3 DNA: TGCGCCAGCAGGGACGGGGCAGGGCCTCTCGACGGCTACACCTTC; CDR3 protein: CASRDGAGPLDGYTF
V gene: TRBV29-1; D gene: -; clone size: many; J gene: TRBJ1-6; CDR3 DNA: TGCAGCGTGAAGGTGGGCGGCTCCTATAATTCACCCCTCCACTTT; CDR3 protein: CSVKVGGSYNSPLHF
V gene: TRBV7-6; D gene: TRBD2; clone size: -; J gene: TRBJ2-7; CDR3 DNA: TGTGCCAGCAGTAACTCAGCGGGAGGTACGGACGAGCAGTACTTC; CDR3 protein: CASSNSAGGTDEQYF
V gene: TRBV4-2; D gene: -; clone size: many; J gene: TRBJ2-2; CDR3 DNA: TGTGCCAGCAGCCAGAACACCGGGGAGCTGTTTTTT; CDR3 protein: CASSQNTGELFF
V gene: TRBV27; D gene: TRBD2; clone size: many; J gene: TRBJ2-1; CDR3 DNA: TGTGCCAGCCAACTAGCGCCAGCCTACAATGAGCAGTTCTTC; CDR3 protein: CASQLAPAYNEQFF
V gene: TRBV20-1; D gene: TRBD2; clone size: many; J gene: TRBJ2-1; CDR3 DNA: TGCAGTGCTCCACGGACTAGCGGGACCCCCTACAATGAGCAGTTCTTC; CDR3 protein: CSAPRTSGTPYNEQFF
V gene: TRBV5-1; D gene: -; clone size: many; J gene: TRBJ1-1; CDR3 DNA: TGCGCCAGCAGTTCCGGCCGGGTATACACTGAAGCTTTCTTT; CDR3 protein: CASSSGRVYTEAFF
V gene: TRBV3-1; D gene: -; clone size: -; J gene: TRBJ2-1; CDR3 DNA: TGTGCCACCTCCCCCCCTTGGGGCGGGCTCAACAATGAGCAGTTCTTC; CDR3 protein: CATSPPWGGLNNEQFF
V gene: TRBV7-6; D gene: TRBD2; clone size: many; J gene: TRBJ2-1; CDR3 DNA: TGTGCCAGCAGGGCCGGGACTAGCGTTCATGAGCAGTTCTTC; CDR3 protein: CASRAGTSVHEQFF
V gene: TRBV29-1; D gene: -; clone size: many; J gene: TRBJ1-2; CDR3 DNA: TGCAGCGTTCGGACAGCTAACTATGGCTACACCTTC; CDR3 protein: CSVRTANYGYTF
V gene: TRBV12-3/TRBV12-4; D gene: -; clone size: many; J gene: TRBJ1-4; CDR3 DNA: TGTGCCAGCAGCCCGACACGGGAAAAACTGTTTTTT; CDR3 protein: CASSPTREKLFF
V gene: TRBV19; D gene: -; clone size: few; J gene: TRBJ1-5; CDR3 DNA: TGTGCCAGTAGTATAGGAGACCGAAGCAATCAGCCCCAGCATTTT; CDR3 protein: CASSIGDRSNQPQHF
V gene: TRBV9; D gene: -; clone size: many; J gene: TRBJ1-1; CDR3 DNA: TGTGCCAGCAGCGTAGGGGGCCGAGGGAACACTGAAGCTTTCTTT; CDR3 protein: CASSVGGRGNTEAFF
V gene: TRBV7-9; D gene: TRBD2; clone size: -; J gene: TRBJ2-3; CDR3 DNA: TGTGCCAGCAGCGCCACTAGCGGGATGTCAGATACGCAGTATTTT; CDR3 protein: CASSATSGMSDTQYF
V gene: TRBV20-1; D gene: TRBD1; clone size: many; J gene: TRBJ2-7; CDR3 DNA: TGCAGTGCTAGCCCGGGACAGCTACCGAGCGAGCAGTACTTC; CDR3 protein: CSASPGQLPSEQYF